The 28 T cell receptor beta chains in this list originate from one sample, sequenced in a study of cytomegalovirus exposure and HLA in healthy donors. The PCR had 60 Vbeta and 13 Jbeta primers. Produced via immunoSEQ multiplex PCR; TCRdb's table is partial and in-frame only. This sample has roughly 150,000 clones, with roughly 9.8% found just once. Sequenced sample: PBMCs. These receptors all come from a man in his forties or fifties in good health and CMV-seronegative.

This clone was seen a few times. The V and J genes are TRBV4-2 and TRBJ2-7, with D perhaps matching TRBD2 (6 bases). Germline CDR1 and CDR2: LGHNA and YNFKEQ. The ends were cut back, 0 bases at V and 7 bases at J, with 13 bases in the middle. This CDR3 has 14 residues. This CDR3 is CASSQDPGVGEQYF. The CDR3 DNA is TGTGCCAGCAGCCAAGACCCGGGAGTTGGGGAGCAGTACTTC.

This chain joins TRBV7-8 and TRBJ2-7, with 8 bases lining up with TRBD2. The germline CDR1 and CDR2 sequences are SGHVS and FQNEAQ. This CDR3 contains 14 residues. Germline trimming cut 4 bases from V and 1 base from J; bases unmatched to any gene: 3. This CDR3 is CASSSERESYEQYF. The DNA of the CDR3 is TGTGCCAGCAGCTCGGAGCGGGAGTCCTACGAGCAGTACTTC.

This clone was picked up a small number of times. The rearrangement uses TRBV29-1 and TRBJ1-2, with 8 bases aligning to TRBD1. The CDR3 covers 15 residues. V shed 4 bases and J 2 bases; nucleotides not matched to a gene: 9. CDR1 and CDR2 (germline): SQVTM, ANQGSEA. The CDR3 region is CSVVVGTGQNYGYTF. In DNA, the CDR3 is TGCAGCGTTGTGGTCGGGACAGGTCAAAACTATGGCTACACCTTC.

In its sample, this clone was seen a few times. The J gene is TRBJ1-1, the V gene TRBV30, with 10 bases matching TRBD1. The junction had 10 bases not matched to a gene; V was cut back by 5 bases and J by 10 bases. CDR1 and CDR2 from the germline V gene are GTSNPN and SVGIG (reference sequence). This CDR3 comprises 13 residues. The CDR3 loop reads CAWREGTGARAFF. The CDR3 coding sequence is TGTGCCTGGCGAGAAGGGACAGGGGCCAGAGCTTTCTTT.

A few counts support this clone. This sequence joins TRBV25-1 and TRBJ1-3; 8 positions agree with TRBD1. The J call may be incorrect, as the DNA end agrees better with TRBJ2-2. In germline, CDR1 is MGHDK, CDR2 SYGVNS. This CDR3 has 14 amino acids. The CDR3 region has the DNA TGTGCCAGCAGTGACCAGGGGGCATACGGGGAGCTGTTTTTT. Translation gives CASSDQGAYGELFF.

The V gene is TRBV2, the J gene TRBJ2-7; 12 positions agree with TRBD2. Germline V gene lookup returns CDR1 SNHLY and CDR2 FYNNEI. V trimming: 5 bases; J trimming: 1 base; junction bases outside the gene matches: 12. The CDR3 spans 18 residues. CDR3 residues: CASSPGLAGAAPSYEQYF. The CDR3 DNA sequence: TGTGCCAGCAGTCCGGGACTAGCGGGTGCAGCCCCGTCCTACGAGCAGTACTTC.

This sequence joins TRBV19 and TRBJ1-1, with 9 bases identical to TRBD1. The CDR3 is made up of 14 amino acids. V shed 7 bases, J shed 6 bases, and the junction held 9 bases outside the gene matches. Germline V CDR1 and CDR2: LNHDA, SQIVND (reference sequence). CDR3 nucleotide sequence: TGTGCCAGTATCCGAGACAGGGGGAGCGCTGAAGCTTTCTTT. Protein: CASIRDRGSAEAFF.

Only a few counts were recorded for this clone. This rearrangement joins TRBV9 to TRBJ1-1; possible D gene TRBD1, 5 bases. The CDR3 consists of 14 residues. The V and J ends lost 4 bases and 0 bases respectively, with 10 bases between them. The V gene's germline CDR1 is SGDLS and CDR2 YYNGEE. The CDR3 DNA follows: TGTGCCAGCAGCACCAGGGCGGTGAACACTGAAGCTTTCTTT. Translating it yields CASSTRAVNTEAFF.

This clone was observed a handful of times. The CDR3 DNA follows: TGTGCCAGCAGTTTACAGTTTAATGAAAAACTGTTTTTT. Translation gives CASSLQFNEKLFF. The J gene is TRBJ1-4, the V gene TRBV27; unclear D gene. CDR3 length equals 13 residues. Trimming shortened V by 2 bases and J by 4 bases, and 5 bases separated the two germline ends. The V gene's germline CDR1 is MNHEY and CDR2 SMNVEV (reference sequence).

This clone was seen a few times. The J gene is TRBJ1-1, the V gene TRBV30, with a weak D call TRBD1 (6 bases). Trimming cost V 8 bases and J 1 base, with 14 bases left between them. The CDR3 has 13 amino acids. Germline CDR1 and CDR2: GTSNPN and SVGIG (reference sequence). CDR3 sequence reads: CAATTGTNTEAFF. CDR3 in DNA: TGTGCCGCCACGACAGGAACGAACACTGAAGCTTTCTTT.

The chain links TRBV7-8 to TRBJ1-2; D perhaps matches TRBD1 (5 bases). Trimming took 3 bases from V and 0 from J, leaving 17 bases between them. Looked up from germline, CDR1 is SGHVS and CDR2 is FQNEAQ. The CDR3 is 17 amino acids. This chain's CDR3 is CASSFIESVTANYGYTF. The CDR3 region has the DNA TGTGCCAGCAGCTTTATAGAAAGCGTGACAGCTAACTATGGCTACACCTTC. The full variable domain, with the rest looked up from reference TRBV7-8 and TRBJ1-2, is GAGVSQSPRYKVAKRGQDVALRCDPISGHVSLFWYQQALGQGPEFLTYFQNEAQLDKSGLPSDRFFAERPEGSVSTLKIQRTQQEDSAVYLCASSFIESVTANYGYTFGSGTRLTVV.

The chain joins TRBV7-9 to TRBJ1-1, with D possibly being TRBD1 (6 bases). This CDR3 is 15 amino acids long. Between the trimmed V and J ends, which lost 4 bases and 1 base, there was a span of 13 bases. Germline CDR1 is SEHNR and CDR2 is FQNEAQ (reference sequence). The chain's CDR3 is CASSYRDISNTEAFF. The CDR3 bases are TGTGCCAGCAGCTACCGGGACATCTCGAACACTGAAGCTTTCTTT.

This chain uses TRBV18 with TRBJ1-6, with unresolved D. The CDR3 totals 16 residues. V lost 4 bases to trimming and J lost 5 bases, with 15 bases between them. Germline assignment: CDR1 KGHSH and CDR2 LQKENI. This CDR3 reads CASSLGFPGDNSPLHF. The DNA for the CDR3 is TGTGCCAGCTCACTGGGGTTTCCGGGAGATAATTCACCCCTCCACTTT.

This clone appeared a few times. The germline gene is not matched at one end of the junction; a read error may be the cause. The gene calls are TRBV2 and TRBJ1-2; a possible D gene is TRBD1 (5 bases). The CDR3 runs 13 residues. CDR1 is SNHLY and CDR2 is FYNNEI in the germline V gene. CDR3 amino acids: CASQPVGPRDYSF. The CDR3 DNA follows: TGTGCCAGCCAACCCGTGGGGCCGAGGGACTACTCCTTC.

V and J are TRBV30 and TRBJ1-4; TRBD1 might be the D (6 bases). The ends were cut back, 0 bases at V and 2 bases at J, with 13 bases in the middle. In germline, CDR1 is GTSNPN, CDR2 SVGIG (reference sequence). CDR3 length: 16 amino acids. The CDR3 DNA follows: TGTGCCTGGAGTGTGAGGGGGGGTGGTACTAATGAAAAACTGTTTTTT. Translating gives CAWSVRGGGTNEKLFF.

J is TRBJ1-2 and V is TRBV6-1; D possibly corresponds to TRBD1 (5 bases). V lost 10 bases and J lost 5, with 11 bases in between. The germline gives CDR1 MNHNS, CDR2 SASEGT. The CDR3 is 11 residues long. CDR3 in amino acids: CATGKGYGYTF. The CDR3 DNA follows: TGTGCCACAGGAAAGGGGTATGGCTACACCTTC.

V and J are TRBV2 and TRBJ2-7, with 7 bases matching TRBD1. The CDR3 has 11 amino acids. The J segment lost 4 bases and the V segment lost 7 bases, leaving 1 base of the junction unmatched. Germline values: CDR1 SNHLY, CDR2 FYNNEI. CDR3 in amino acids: CASKGAYEQYF. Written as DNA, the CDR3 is TGTGCCAGCAAGGGGGCTTACGAGCAGTACTTC. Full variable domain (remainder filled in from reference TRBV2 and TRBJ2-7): EPEVTQTPSHQVTQMGQEVILRCVPISNHLYFYWYRQILGQKVEFLVSFYNNEISEKSEIFDDQFSVERPDGSNFTLKIRSTKLEDSAMYFCASKGAYEQYFGPGTRLTVT.

CDR3 nucleotides: TGTGCCAGCAGCCAAGATGGGCCAGGGTGTCGCGGCTACACCTTC. Its protein product is CASSQDGPGCRGYTF. The chain recombines TRBV14 with TRBJ1-2; D might be TRBD1 (5 bases). The CDR3 sequence is 15 residues long. Trimming removed 0 bases from V and 8 bases from J, with 16 bases in between. Germline V gives CDR1 SGHDN, CDR2 FVKESK.

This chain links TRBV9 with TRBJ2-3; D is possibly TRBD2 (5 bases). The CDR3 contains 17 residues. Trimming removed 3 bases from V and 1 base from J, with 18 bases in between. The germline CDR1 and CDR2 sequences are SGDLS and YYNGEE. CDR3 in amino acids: CASSGRTPASGTDTQYF. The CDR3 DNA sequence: TGTGCCAGCAGCGGTCGGACTCCCGCATCGGGCACAGATACGCAGTATTTT.

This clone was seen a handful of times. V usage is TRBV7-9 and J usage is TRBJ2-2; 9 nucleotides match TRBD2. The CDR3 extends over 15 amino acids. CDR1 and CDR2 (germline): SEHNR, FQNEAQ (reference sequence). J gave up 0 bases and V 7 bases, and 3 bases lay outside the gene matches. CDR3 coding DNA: TGTGCCAGCATAGCGGGGGCCGCGAACACCGGGGAGCTGTTTTTT. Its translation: CASIAGAANTGELFF.

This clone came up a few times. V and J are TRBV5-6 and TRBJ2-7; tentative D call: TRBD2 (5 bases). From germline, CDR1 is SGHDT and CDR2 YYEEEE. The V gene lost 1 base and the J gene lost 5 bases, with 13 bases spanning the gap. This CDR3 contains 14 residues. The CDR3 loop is CASSLYYSDHEQYF. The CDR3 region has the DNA TGTGCCAGCAGCTTGTACTATAGCGACCACGAGCAGTACTTC.

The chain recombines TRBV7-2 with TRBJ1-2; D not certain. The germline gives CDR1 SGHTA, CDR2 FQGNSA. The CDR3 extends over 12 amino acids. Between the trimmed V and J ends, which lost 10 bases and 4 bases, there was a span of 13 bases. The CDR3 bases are TGTGCCACCGACACAGTCTCCTATGGCTACACCTTC. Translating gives CATDTVSYGYTF.

CDR3 protein: CASSGQGAGSNQPQHF. Written as DNA, the CDR3 is TGTGCCAGCAGCGGCCAGGGGGCTGGCAGCAATCAGCCCCAGCATTTT. The J gene is TRBJ1-5, the V gene TRBV7-9; 8 bases are shared with TRBD1. Looked up from germline, CDR1 is SEHNR and CDR2 is FQNEAQ (reference sequence). With V trimmed by 5 bases and J by 1 base, 7 bases remained unmatched. The CDR3 contains 16 residues.

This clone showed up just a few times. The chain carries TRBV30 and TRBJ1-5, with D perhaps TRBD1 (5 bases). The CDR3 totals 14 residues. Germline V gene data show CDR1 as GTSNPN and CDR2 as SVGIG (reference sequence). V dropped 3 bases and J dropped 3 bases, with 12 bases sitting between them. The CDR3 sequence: CAWSVDSSNQPQHF. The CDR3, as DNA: TGTGCCTGGAGCGTCGACAGCTCCAATCAGCCCCAGCATTTT.

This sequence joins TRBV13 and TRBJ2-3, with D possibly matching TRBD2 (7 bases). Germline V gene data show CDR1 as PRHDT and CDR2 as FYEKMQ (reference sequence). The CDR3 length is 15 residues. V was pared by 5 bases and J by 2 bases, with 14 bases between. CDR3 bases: TGTGCCAGCAGCCTTACAGGGAGGGCCACAGATACGCAGTATTTT. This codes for CASSLTGRATDTQYF.

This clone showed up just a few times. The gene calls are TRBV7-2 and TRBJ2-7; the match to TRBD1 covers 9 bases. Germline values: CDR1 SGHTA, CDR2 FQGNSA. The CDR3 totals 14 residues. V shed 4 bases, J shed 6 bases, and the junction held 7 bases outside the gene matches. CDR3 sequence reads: CASSSGQGKGEQYF. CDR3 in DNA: TGTGCCAGCAGCTCGGGACAGGGTAAGGGCGAGCAGTACTTC.

Written as DNA, the CDR3 is TGTGCCTGGACCTCCCCACTTGGCACAGATACGCAGTATTTT. Translation: CAWTSPLGTDTQYF. J is TRBJ2-3 and V is TRBV30; the D is unclear. CDR1 and CDR2 from the germline V gene are GTSNPN and SVGIG (reference sequence). This CDR3 contains 14 residues. V dropped 4 bases and J dropped 1 base, with 12 bases sitting between them. Filled out from reference TRBV30 and TRBJ2-3, the complete variable domain reads SQTIHQWPATLVQPVGSPLSLECTVEGTSNPNLYWYRQAAGRGLQLLFYSVGIGQISSEVPQNLSASRPQDRQFILSSKKLLLSDSGFYLCAWTSPLGTDTQYFGPGTRLTVL.

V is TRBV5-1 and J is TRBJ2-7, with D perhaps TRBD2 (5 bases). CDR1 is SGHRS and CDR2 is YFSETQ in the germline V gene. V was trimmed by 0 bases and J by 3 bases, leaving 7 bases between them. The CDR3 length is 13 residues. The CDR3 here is CASSLDGVYEQYF. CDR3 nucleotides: TGCGCCAGCAGCTTGGACGGGGTCTACGAGCAGTACTTC.